A single sample is the source of the 3 T cell receptor beta chains below, sequenced in a study of regulatory T cells in long-lasting Graves disease (dated by TCRdb to 2020 to 2023). The time point label of this sample denotes: newly diagnosed GD, antithyroid drugs for less than 3 months. For both TCR sequencing and RNA sequencing, RNA was extracted from PBMCs in TRIzol. Libraries were built with multiplex PCR. Reads for this sample came from an Illumina HiSeq 4000. CDR3 regions were amplified by Arm-PCR with iRepertoire HTBI primers to construct TCR beta libraries. TCRdb took the public reads, trimmed them with fastp at Q25, ran MiXCR for clone calling and kept in-frame beta chains. Rows are unified per CDR3 protein, each entry keeping the most common DNA and genes. Across this sample there are approximately 350,000 distinct CDR3 sequences, with over 15% seen only once. The ten largest clones add up to roughly 30% of the sample.

These sequences were also reported in another study, on T cells in Graves' hyperthyroidism and ophthalmopathy.

The sample in question was peripheral blood mononuclear cells (PBMCs), obtained at new diagnosis, from a patient treated with antithyroid drugs. The receptors come from a man between 40 and 49 years old with Graves disease. Donor details come from another sample of the same person, matched by shared clones.

Regarding this clonotype: A read error is likely here: a far larger clone is one base away. The gene calls are TRBV11-1 and TRBJ2-6; no clear D. Germline V lookup: CDR1 SGHAT, CDR2 FQDESV (reference sequence). CDR3 length equals 14 residues. The CDR3 DNA sequence: TGCGCCAGCAGCTTGGCCACTGGGACCAACGTCCTGACTTTC. Translated, it gives CASSLATGTNVLTF.

The V gene is TRBV9, the J gene TRBJ2-2; a possible D gene is TRBD1 (5 bases). In germline, CDR1 is SGDLS, CDR2 YYNGEE. The V and J ends lost 0 bases and 7 bases respectively, with 13 bases between them. This CDR3 is 15 amino acids long. The CDR3 loop reads CASSVDAGNSGELFF. In DNA form, the CDR3 reads TGTGCCAGCAGCGTAGACGCAGGGAATAGCGGGGAGCTGTTTTTT.

This clonotype was recorded at least ten times. The rearrangement joins TRBV30 to TRBJ2-1, with a possible D match to TRBD2 (5 bases). Trimming left V 3 bases short and J 8 bases short, with 8 bases between. This CDR3 has 11 residues. CDR1 and CDR2 (germline): GTSNPN, SVGIG (reference sequence). The DNA of the CDR3 is TGTGCCTGGAGCCGGACTTATGAGCAGTTCTTC. Translated, it gives CAWSRTYEQFF.